These 9 T cell receptor beta chains were all obtained from the same sample, sequenced in a study of vaccination effects on CD4 cells after COVID-19. Produced via immunoSEQ multiplex PCR; TCRdb's table is partial and in-frame only. Of about 46,000 clones detected, approximately 74% appear once; the ten largest clones hold approximately 8.6%. Once cultured for 10 to 11 days, the cells underwent separation to obtain CD4+ T cells. These TCRs are of unknown antigen specificity. The source was CD4+ T cells from PBMCs cultured without peptide, collected before COVID-19 vaccination. The source is a human donor who had a prior SARS-CoV-2 infection.

The rearrangement links TRBV9 to TRBJ2-1; no clear D gene. CDR3 length equals 15 residues. Germline loops: CDR1 SGDLS, CDR2 YYNGEE. Trimming stripped 0 bases from V and 0 bases from J, with 7 bases between. The CDR3 bases are TGTGCCAGCAGCGTAGATTTAACCTCCTACAATGAGCAGTTCTTC. As protein: CASSVDLTSYNEQFF.

The V call is TRBV4-1, the J call TRBJ1-2; the D gene is possibly TRBD1 (6 bases). Germline loops: CDR1 MGHRA, CDR2 YSYEKL. The V and J ends lost 2 bases and 2 bases respectively, with 9 bases between them. The CDR3 consists of 14 residues. The CDR3 DNA sequence: TGCGCCAGCAGCCAACGCGGACAGAACTATGGCTACACCTTC. Protein: CASSQRGQNYGYTF.

V gene TRBV2 combines with J gene TRBJ2-2; D is uncertain. This CDR3 is 13 amino acids long. CDR1 is SNHLY, CDR2 FYNNEI, per germline. Between the trimmed V and J ends, which lost 11 bases and 4 bases, there was a span of 14 bases. The CDR3 here is CASGVVPTGELFF. CDR3 nucleotide sequence: TGTGCCTCTGGGGTGGTTCCCACCGGGGAGCTGTTTTTT.

This clone was detected once. The rearrangement joins TRBV19 to TRBJ2-7, with D hard to call. V shed 5 bases and J shed 7 bases, with 15 bases lying between them. From germline, CDR1 is LNHDA and CDR2 SQIVND (reference sequence). There are 13 residues in the CDR3. CDR3: CASSPDPKKEQYF. The CDR3 DNA follows: TGTGCCAGTAGTCCAGACCCGAAGAAGGAGCAGTACTTC.

The chain employs TRBV7-9 and TRBJ2-3; 8 bases map to TRBD2. CDR3 size: 14 residues. Germline CDR1 SEHNR, CDR2 FQNEAQ (reference sequence). Trimming removed 3 bases from V and 6 bases from J; junction bases left unmatched: 5. CDR3 DNA sequence: TGTGCCAGCAGCTTGACTAGCGACCTGGATACGCAGTATTTT. Translation: CASSLTSDLDTQYF.

V gene TRBV30 combines with J gene TRBJ2-5, with 7 bases identical to TRBD2. Per germline, CDR1 GTSNPN and CDR2 SVGIG (reference sequence). This CDR3 comprises 15 residues. J was trimmed by 5 bases and V by 0 bases; bases with no gene match: 9. CDR3: CAWSVAGPAGETQYF. The DNA for the CDR3 is TGTGCCTGGAGTGTAGCGGGGCCAGCGGGGGAGACCCAGTACTTC.

V usage is TRBV15 and J usage is TRBJ1-4; tentative D call: TRBD1 (5 bases). V was cut by 0 bases and J by 4 bases, with 12 bases left in between. CDR1 is LNHNV, CDR2 YYDKDF, per germline (reference sequence). The CDR3 is 16 residues long. The CDR3 bases are TGTGCCACCAGCAGAGATCTAGGGGCCGGTAATGAAAAACTGTTTTTT. Its protein product is CATSRDLGAGNEKLFF.

The chain recombines TRBV3-1 (or the pseudogene TRBV3-2) with TRBJ1-3; tentative D call: TRBD1 (6 bases). V lost 3 bases, J lost 11 bases, and 14 bases lay in between. In germline, CDR1 is LGHDT, CDR2 YNNKEL (reference sequence). The CDR3 spans 13 residues. CDR3 bases: TGTGCCAGCAGCCACGCTATTGGGGGCCCCATATATTTT. The encoded protein is CASSHAIGGPIYF.

The chain links TRBV9 to TRBJ2-1; D not certain. Between the trimmed V and J ends, which lost 0 bases and 10 bases, there was a span of 5 bases. The CDR3 consists of 11 residues. Per germline, CDR1 SGDLS and CDR2 YYNGEE. CDR3 protein: CASSVVGEQFF. The CDR3, as DNA: TGTGCCAGCAGCGTAGTCGGGGAGCAGTTCTTC.